The 26 T cell receptor beta chains listed next were all sequenced from one sample in a study of blood T cell repertoires in COVID-19 (dated by TCRdb to the early 2020s). Receptors were amplified or captured by the immunoSEQ multiplex PCR assay. TCRdb carries this immuneACCESS record with in-frame sequences only. Its versions omit some clonotypes, under half of them owing to an unresolved V gene in the studies checked, with the rest unexplained. This sample is represented by 200,000 or so clones; about nine tenths of them were singletons. The ten most abundant clones make up 1.7% of the sample. The sequencing input was peripheral blood. The receptors were gathered from a man between 65 and 79 years old with acute or convalescent COVID-19.

The sample holds one count of this clone. This chain joins TRBV7-2 and TRBJ2-3; 10 bases line up with TRBD2. Per the germline V gene, CDR1 is SGHTA and CDR2 is FQGNSA. The V segment lost 4 bases and the J segment 2 bases; nucleotides outside the gene matches: 6. The CDR3 is made up of 16 amino acids. The CDR3 sequence: CASSYRLAGLTDTQYF. Here the CDR3 DNA reads TGTGCCAGCAGCTATCGACTAGCGGGCCTCACAGATACGCAGTATTTT.

The V and J genes are TRBV5-5 and TRBJ1-5; D may be TRBD1 (5 bases). The CDR3 is made up of 15 amino acids. The ends were cut back, 0 bases at V and 1 base at J, with 8 bases in the middle. Looked up from germline, CDR1 is SGHKS and CDR2 is YYEKEE (reference sequence). As DNA, the CDR3 is TGTGCCAGCAGCTTGGTAGCAGGGAGCAATCAGCCCCAGCATTTT. It codes for CASSLVAGSNQPQHF.

The genes are TRBV6-5 and TRBJ2-2; no firm D call. V was pared by 0 bases and J by 2 bases, with 10 bases between. The CDR3 sequence is 16 residues long. The V gene's germline CDR1 is MNHEY and CDR2 SVGAGI. This CDR3 is CASSYSRTFNTGELFF. The CDR3 DNA follows: TGTGCCAGCAGTTACTCGCGAACTTTTAACACCGGGGAGCTGTTTTTT.

This rearrangement joins TRBV29-1 to TRBJ1-1, with D tentatively TRBD1 (5 bases). The V gene's germline CDR1 is SQVTM and CDR2 ANQGSEA. The CDR3 contains 12 residues. Trimming left V 6 bases short and J 3 bases short, with 11 bases between. CDR3 sequence reads: CSVRSGDTEAFF. DNA for the CDR3: TGCAGCGTCCGCTCGGGGGACACTGAAGCTTTCTTT. Combining the CDR3 with reference TRBV29-1 and TRBJ1-1 gives the whole variable domain SAVISQKPSRDICQRGTSLTIQCQVDSQVTMMFWYRQQPGQSLTLIATANQGSEATYESGFVIDKFPISRPNLTFSTLTVSNMSPEDSSIYLCSVRSGDTEAFFGQGTRLTVV.

The chain recombines TRBV28 with TRBJ1-5; the D gene is possibly TRBD1 (5 bases). Germline CDR1 reads MDHEN; CDR2 reads SYDVKM. V lost 7 bases and J 0 bases, leaving 13 bases between the germline ends. The CDR3 is made up of 15 amino acids. The CDR3 nucleotides are TGTGCCAGCACCATTACTGACAGTAGCAATCAGCCCCAGCATTTT. This sequence encodes CASTITDSSNQPQHF.

The V and J genes are TRBV9 and TRBJ2-5, with TRBD2 matching over 8 bases. Germline V gene lookup returns CDR1 SGDLS and CDR2 YYNGEE. The CDR3 has 15 amino acids. After removal of 3 bases from V and 5 bases from J, the junction contained 9 bases not matched to a gene. In nucleotides, the CDR3 is TGTGCCAGCAGCGCCACTAGCGGACCTTGGGAGACCCAGTACTTC. Residues: CASSATSGPWETQYF.

This chain joins TRBV4-3 and TRBJ1-1; D ambiguous. Germline lookup yields CDR1 LGHNA and CDR2 YSLEER. The CDR3 sequence is 15 residues long. V was clipped by 0 bases and J by 7 bases, with 15 bases between them. The CDR3 DNA reads as TGCGCCAGCAGCCAAGATTCCCTTGGCGGGGTTGAAGCTTTCTTT. This sequence encodes CASSQDSLGGVEAFF.

The genes are TRBV28 and TRBJ2-5; 7 bases are a match to TRBD2. The CDR3 length is 15 residues. Germline CDR1 is MDHEN and CDR2 is SYDVKM. Unmatched junction bases numbered 10, after V lost 4 bases and J lost 5 bases. CDR3 region: CASSSQRDVGETQYF. For the CDR3, the DNA is TGTGCCAGCAGTTCCCAGCGGGATGTGGGTGAGACCCAGTACTTC.

There are a few counts of this clone. The J gene is TRBJ2-6, the V gene TRBV6-9, with unresolved D. Germline V lookup: CDR1 MNHGY, CDR2 SVAAGI. The CDR3 runs to 17 residues. V gave up 2 bases and J gave up 0 bases, with 11 bases separating them. This CDR3 is CASSYALPDSGANVLTF. The CDR3 DNA sequence: TGTGCCAGCAGTTATGCTTTACCAGACTCTGGGGCCAACGTCCTGACTTTC.

The rearrangement links TRBV7-8 to TRBJ2-5; D is unclear. The CDR3 consists of 15 residues. The germline V gene encodes CDR1 SGHVS and CDR2 FQNEAQ. Deletions cut 0 bases from V and 1 base from J, with 9 bases between. The DNA for the CDR3 is TGTGCCAGCAGCTTAGCGCAACAGATCCAAGAGACCCAGTACTTC. Its translation is CASSLAQQIQETQYF.

This chain uses TRBV9 with TRBJ2-1, with 7 bases identical to TRBD1. V trimming: 4 bases; J trimming: 8 bases; junction bases outside the gene matches: 9. This CDR3 has 14 residues. The germline V gene encodes CDR1 SGDLS and CDR2 YYNGEE. The CDR3 nucleotides are TGTGCCAGCAGCCCCCGGGACAGTTCTCATGAGCAGTTCTTC. Protein sequence: CASSPRDSSHEQFF.

V gene TRBV2 combines with J gene TRBJ1-5, with TRBD1 identical over 9 bases. The germline CDR1 and CDR2 sequences are SNHLY and FYNNEI. This CDR3 spans 14 amino acids. The J segment lost 6 bases and the V segment lost 6 bases, leaving 6 bases of the junction unmatched. Written as DNA, the CDR3 is TGTGCCAGCAGCGCCACAGGGGGCGGTCAGCCCCAGCATTTT. Translation: CASSATGGGQPQHF.

V and J are TRBV2 and TRBJ1-1; the D gene is possibly TRBD1 (5 bases). CDR1 and CDR2 (germline): SNHLY, FYNNEI. CDR3 length: 14 amino acids. The V end was cut by 6 bases, the J end by 1 base, with 12 bases between. The CDR3 DNA follows: TGTGCCAGCAGCCGCGTCACAGGGAACACTGAAGCTTTCTTT. The encoded protein is CASSRVTGNTEAFF. Drawing the rest from reference TRBV2 and TRBJ1-1, the complete variable domain is EPEVTQTPSHQVTQMGQEVILRCVPISNHLYFYWYRQILGQKVEFLVSFYNNEISEKSEIFDDQFSVERPDGSNFTLKIRSTKLEDSAMYFCASSRVTGNTEAFFGQGTRLTVV.

The rearrangement joins TRBV12-5 to TRBJ2-3; no clear D gene. In germline, CDR1 is LGHNT, CDR2 FRNRAP. The CDR3 length is 15 residues. Trimming pared 3 bases from V and 1 base from J, leaving 11 bases between. CDR3 sequence reads: CASGFRTTGTDTQYF. For the CDR3, the DNA is TGTGCTAGTGGTTTCCGAACTACGGGCACAGATACGCAGTATTTT.

The rearrangement links TRBV10-2 to TRBJ2-6, with D uncertain. Trimming shortened V by 2 bases and J by 0 bases, and 8 bases separated the two germline ends. The CDR3 sequence is 16 residues long. Germline CDR1 WSHSY, CDR2 SAAADI. The CDR3 DNA reads TGCGCCAGCAGTGAGGGCAGAATCTCTGGGGCCAACGTCCTGACTTTC. Its translation: CASSEGRISGANVLTF.

This chain links TRBV6-5 with TRBJ1-4; D gene uncertain. This CDR3 is 15 amino acids long. V was shortened by 4 bases and J by 3 bases, with 12 bases between the two germline ends. Germline V lookup: CDR1 MNHEY, CDR2 SVGAGI. Written as DNA, the CDR3 is TGTGCCAGCAGTTCCTACAGTGAAGCTAATGAAAAACTGTTTTTT. Translated, it gives CASSSYSEANEKLFF.

V is TRBV7-2 and J is TRBJ1-3, with TRBD1 matching 7 bases. V lost 2 bases to trimming and J lost 3 bases; unmatched junction nucleotides: 7. The CDR3 loop spans 16 amino acids. Germline values: CDR1 SGHTA, CDR2 FQGNSA. The DNA of the CDR3 is TGTGCCAGCAGCTTATGGAGACAGGGAGTTGGAAACACCATATATTTT. It encodes CASSLWRQGVGNTIYF. Combining the CDR3 with reference TRBV7-2 and TRBJ1-3 gives the whole variable domain GAGVSQSPSNKVTEKGKDVELRCDPISGHTALYWYRQSLGQGLEFLIYFQGNSAPDKSGLPSDRFSAERTGGSVSTLTIQRTQQEDSAVYLCASSLWRQGVGNTIYFGEGSWLTVV.

J is TRBJ1-2 and V is TRBV30, with a tentative D call TRBD1 (5 bases). Germline V gives CDR1 GTSNPN, CDR2 SVGIG (reference sequence). Trimming took 4 bases from V and 4 from J, leaving 16 bases between them. This CDR3 is 14 amino acids long. CDR3 sequence (DNA): TGTGCCTGGATCCCAGGAGGGGTCGGCTATGGCTACACCTTC. This translates into CAWIPGGVGYGYTF.

The J gene is TRBJ1-2, the V gene TRBV5-1, with D possibly being TRBD1 (6 bases). This CDR3 is built from 16 residues. Germline-derived CDR1 and CDR2 are SGHRS and YFSETQ. Trimming left V 0 bases short and J 3 bases short, with 15 bases between. The chain's CDR3 is CASSLDIDRRYYGYTF. The CDR3 nucleotides read TGCGCCAGCAGCTTGGATATCGACAGGCGCTACTATGGCTACACCTTC.

This chain connects TRBV7-9 to TRBJ1-1; tentative D call: TRBD1 (6 bases). In germline, CDR1 is SEHNR, CDR2 FQNEAQ (reference sequence). The CDR3 has 15 residues. Trimming removed 5 bases from V and 1 base from J, with 14 bases in between. CDR3 region: CASSLLLDRNTEAFF. The CDR3 DNA reads as TGTGCCAGCAGCCTACTCTTGGACAGGAACACTGAAGCTTTCTTT.

This clone was seen a few times. The CDR3 coding sequence is TGTGCCAGCAGGCCTCAGGGAGGCACTGAAGCTTTCTTT. This sequence encodes CASRPQGGTEAFF. The chain is built from TRBV3-1 (or the pseudogene TRBV3-2) and TRBJ1-1; D perhaps matches TRBD1 (5 bases). CDR1 is LGHDT and CDR2 is YNNKEL in the germline V gene (reference sequence). The CDR3 has 13 residues. Between the trimmed V and J ends, which lost 6 bases and 4 bases, there was a span of 12 bases.

The V gene is TRBV28, the J gene TRBJ2-1, with D possibly matching TRBD2 (5 bases). Germline V CDR1 and CDR2: MDHEN, SYDVKM. This CDR3 is 9 amino acids long. V lost 11 bases to trimming and J lost 8 bases, with 7 bases between them. This CDR3 reads CASGYEQFF. CDR3 coding DNA: TGTGCCTCGGGGTATGAGCAGTTCTTC.

The chain recombines TRBV15 with TRBJ2-1; 7 nucleotides align to TRBD1. The germline gives CDR1 LNHNV, CDR2 YYDKDF (reference sequence). V dropped 5 bases and J dropped 5; count of bases not matched to a gene: 3. The CDR3 is 13 residues long. The CDR3 reads CATSRDSHNEQFF. The CDR3 nucleotides are TGTGCCACCAGCCGGGACAGTCACAATGAGCAGTTCTTC.

This clone occurred once. The chain is built from TRBV29-1 and TRBJ1-2, with a possible D match to TRBD1 (6 bases). CDR3 length: 13 residues. Trimming took 2 bases from V and 4 from J, leaving 11 bases between them. Germline V gives CDR1 SQVTM, CDR2 ANQGSEA. For the CDR3, the DNA is TGCAGCGTTGAACGGGGGGCAAGCTATGGCTACACCTTC. Translation gives CSVERGASYGYTF.

This clone was recorded a few times. The CDR3: CASSLSLVYEQYF. Here the CDR3 DNA reads TGTGCCAGCAGTTTATCCCTAGTCTACGAGCAGTACTTC. V usage is TRBV28 and J usage is TRBJ2-7; D gene ambiguous. Trimming took 1 base from V and 3 from J, leaving 7 bases between them. Germline-derived CDR1 and CDR2 are MDHEN and SYDVKM. CDR3 length equals 13 residues.

The chain combines TRBV5-5 with TRBJ2-3; possibly TRBD1 for D (6 bases). This CDR3 contains 18 residues. V lost 0 bases and J lost 4, with 21 bases in between. CDR1 and CDR2 (germline): SGHKS, YYEKEE (reference sequence). CDR3 DNA: TGTGCCAGCAGCTTGGACCGCAGGACAGCACAGGGCCCAGATACGCAGTATTTT. Amino acids: CASSLDRRTAQGPDTQYF.